This T cell receptor beta chain was profiled in a study of T cell responses to AZD1222 COVID-19 vaccine. On this clone: Its specificity is unknown.

The study, taken as a whole, reports: Reportedly, close to half of spike-specific TCRs are directed against unmutated variant regions. Donors, mostly white British, included more females; clonal diversity was possibly underestimated.

Data came from immunoSEQ multiplex PCR; TCRdb stores just in-frame clones and leaves some out. The table has some 190,000 clones, 85% to 95% seen once; the top ten hold 1.5% to 2.5%. Trimming removed 1 base from V and 6 bases from J, with 6 bases in between. The CDR3 totals 13 residues. CDR1 and CDR2 from the germline V gene are MDHEN and SYDVKM. Pooling of second doses given at about 4 or about 12 weeks was done. The material sequenced was peripheral blood, taken 28 days after the second AZD1222 dose. This clonotype was obtained from an adult who received the AZD1222 COVID-19 vaccine. The chain uses TRBV28 and TRBJ1-4, with D possibly TRBD1 on 6 matching bases. Here the CDR3 DNA reads TGTGCCAGCAGTTTATCAGGGGATGAAAAACTGTTTTTT. Translation: CASSLSGDEKLFF.